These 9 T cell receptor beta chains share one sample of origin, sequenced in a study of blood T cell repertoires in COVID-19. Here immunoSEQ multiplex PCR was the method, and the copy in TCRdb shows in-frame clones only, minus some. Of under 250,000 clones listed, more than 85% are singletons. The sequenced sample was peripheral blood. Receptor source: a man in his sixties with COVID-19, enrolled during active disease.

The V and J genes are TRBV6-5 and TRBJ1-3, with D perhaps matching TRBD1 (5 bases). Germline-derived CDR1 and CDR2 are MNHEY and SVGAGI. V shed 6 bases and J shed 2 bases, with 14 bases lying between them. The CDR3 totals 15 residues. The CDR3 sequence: CASRPGGEPGNTIYF. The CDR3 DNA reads TGTGCCAGCAGACCCGGAGGGGAACCTGGAAACACCATATATTTT.

As DNA, the CDR3 is TGCAGCGCCTATCGGCAGGGGAACACTGAAGCTTTCTTT. The encoded protein is CSAYRQGNTEAFF. The chain is built from TRBV29-1 and TRBJ1-1; a weak D match, TRBD1 (5 bases). Trimming shortened V by 7 bases and J by 1 base, and 13 bases separated the two germline ends. This CDR3 comprises 13 residues. Germline CDR1 and CDR2: SQVTM and ANQGSEA.

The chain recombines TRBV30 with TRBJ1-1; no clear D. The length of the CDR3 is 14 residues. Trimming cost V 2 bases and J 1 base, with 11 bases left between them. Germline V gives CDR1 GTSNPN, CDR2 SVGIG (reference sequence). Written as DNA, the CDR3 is TGTGCCTGGAGTAGGCACAGCCCGAACACTGAAGCTTTCTTT. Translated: CAWSRHSPNTEAFF.

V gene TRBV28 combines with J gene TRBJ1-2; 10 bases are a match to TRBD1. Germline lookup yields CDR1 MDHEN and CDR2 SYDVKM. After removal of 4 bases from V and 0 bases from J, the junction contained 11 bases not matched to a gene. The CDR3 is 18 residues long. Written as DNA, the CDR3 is TGTGCCAGCAGTTCATTCCGGGACAGGGGAAAGGCTAACTATGGCTACACCTTC. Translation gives CASSSFRDRGKANYGYTF.

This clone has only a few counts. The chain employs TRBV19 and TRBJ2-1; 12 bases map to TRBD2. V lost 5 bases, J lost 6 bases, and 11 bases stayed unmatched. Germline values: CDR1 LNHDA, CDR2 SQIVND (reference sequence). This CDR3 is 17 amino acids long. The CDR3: CASSPGLAGGLGNEQFF. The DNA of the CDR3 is TGTGCCAGTAGTCCCGGGCTAGCGGGAGGGCTGGGCAATGAGCAGTTCTTC.

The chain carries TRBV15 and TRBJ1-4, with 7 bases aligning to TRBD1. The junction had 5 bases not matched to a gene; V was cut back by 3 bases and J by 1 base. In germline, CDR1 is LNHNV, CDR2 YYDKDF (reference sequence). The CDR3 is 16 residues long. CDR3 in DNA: TGTGCCACCAGCAGTTCACAGGGGCTAACTAATGAAAAACTGTTTTTT. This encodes CATSSSQGLTNEKLFF. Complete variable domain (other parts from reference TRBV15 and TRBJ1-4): DAMVIQNPRYQVTQFGKPVTLSCSQTLNHNVMYWYQQKSSQAPKLLFHYYDKDFNNEADTPDNFQSRRPNTSFCFLDIRSPGLGDTAMYLCATSSSQGLTNEKLFFGSGTQLSVL.

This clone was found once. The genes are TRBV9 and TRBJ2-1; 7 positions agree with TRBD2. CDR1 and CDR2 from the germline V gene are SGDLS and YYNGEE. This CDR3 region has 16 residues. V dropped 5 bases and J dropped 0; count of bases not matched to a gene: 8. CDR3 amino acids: CASSKMRESSYNEQFF. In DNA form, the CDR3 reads TGTGCCAGCAGTAAAATGCGGGAGAGCTCCTACAATGAGCAGTTCTTC.

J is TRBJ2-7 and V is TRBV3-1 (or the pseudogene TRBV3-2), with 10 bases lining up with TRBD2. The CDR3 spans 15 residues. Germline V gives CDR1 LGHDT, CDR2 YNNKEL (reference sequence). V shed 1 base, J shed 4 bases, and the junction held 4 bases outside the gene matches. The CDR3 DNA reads TGTGCCAGCAGCCAAGGGGTAGCGGGGGGTTACGAGCAGTACTTC. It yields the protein CASSQGVAGGYEQYF.

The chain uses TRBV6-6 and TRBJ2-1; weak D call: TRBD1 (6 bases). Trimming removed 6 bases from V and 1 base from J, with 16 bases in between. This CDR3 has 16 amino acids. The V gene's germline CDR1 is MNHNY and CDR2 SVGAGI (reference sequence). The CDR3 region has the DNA TGTGCCAGCAGCCGATCTACAGGGATGTCCTACAATGAGCAGTTCTTC. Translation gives CASSRSTGMSYNEQFF.